This T cell receptor beta chain was retrieved from a study of PD-1 blockade in classical Hodgkin lymphoma. Study findings and constraints: Relapsed/refractory patients reportedly had lower baseline diversity than newly diagnosed patients. Exclusion was applied to patients who started nivolumab under 1 year after ASCT. CD8+ TCR diversity did not rise significantly by C4D1, unlike CD4+.

Here immunoSEQ multiplex PCR was the method, and the copy in TCRdb shows in-frame clones only, minus some. The sample consists of about 50,000 clones, roughly 90% of them appearing once. The germline CDR1 and CDR2 sequences are MNHNS and SASEGT. V lost 2 bases and J 6 bases, leaving 14 bases between the germline ends. The CDR3 contains 15 residues. A word on this clone: Its antigen is unknown.

Time point denoted: cycle 4 day 1 (C4D1), after less than 7 weeks of nivolumab. All the patients suffered relapse after autologous stem cell transplantation, and brentuximab vedotin exposure differed. The V call is TRBV6-1, the J call TRBJ1-3; D not certain. The TCR was taken from a human donor with classical Hodgkin lymphoma. The specimen comprised peripheral blood mononuclear cells (PBMCs), sampled before the fourth cycle of nivolumab. This chain's CDR3 is CASSEIELRLNTIYF. CDR3 DNA: TGTGCCAGCAGTGAAATCGAACTACGATTAAACACCATATATTTT.